Shown below are 27 T cell receptor beta chains from a single sample sequenced in a study of control samples from healthy donors and cancer patients. The protocol was immunoSEQ multiplex PCR, while the TCRdb copy is restricted to in-frame clones and leaves out a portion. The table shows about 230,000 clones, with around 80% occurring only once. The sequenced material came from PBMCs. These receptors were taken from a woman in her sixties with lung cancer.

This clone has only a few counts. The chain combines TRBV18 with TRBJ1-3, with D possibly matching TRBD1 (5 bases). Germline CDR1 KGHSH, CDR2 LQKENI. This CDR3 has 15 amino acids. Trimming stripped 1 base from V and 0 bases from J, with 7 bases between. The DNA of the CDR3 is TGTGCCAGCTCACCACGGGGGAGCTCTGGAAACACCATATATTTT. It encodes CASSPRGSSGNTIYF.

This CDR3 is CASIFGTEAFF. CDR3 DNA sequence: TGTGCCAGCATTTTCGGCACTGAAGCTTTCTTT. This chain connects TRBV28 to TRBJ1-1; D gene uncertain. The CDR3 runs 11 residues. V lost 7 bases and J lost 4, with 7 bases in between. The germline CDR1 and CDR2 sequences are MDHEN and SYDVKM.

The rearrangement links TRBV24-1 to TRBJ2-2; D gene ambiguous. Germline lookup yields CDR1 KGHDR and CDR2 SFDVKD. The CDR3 runs 17 residues. V was trimmed by 3 bases and J by 4 bases, leaving 17 bases between them. CDR3 sequence: CATSDPDGKGVTGELFF. DNA of the CDR3: TGTGCCACCAGTGATCCCGATGGAAAGGGTGTCACCGGGGAGCTGTTTTTT.

The genes are TRBV6-2 or TRBV6-3 and TRBJ2-3; TRBD2 matches 11 bases. The CDR3 loop spans 14 amino acids. The germline V gene has CDR1 MNHEY and CDR2 SVGEGT. Germline trimming cut 4 bases from V and 8 bases from J; bases unmatched to any gene: 5. The CDR3 loop is CASSFTSGGLTQYF. CDR3 bases: TGTGCCAGCAGTTTTACTAGCGGGGGTCTTACGCAGTATTTT.

V gene TRBV19 combines with J gene TRBJ1-6; 11 nucleotides match TRBD1. The CDR3 totals 14 residues. Germline CDR1 LNHDA, CDR2 SQIVND (reference sequence). V lost 4 bases and J lost 14; bases outside the gene matches: 7. Written as DNA, the CDR3 is TGTGCCAGTAGTAAGGGACAGGGGGTTATGGCCCTCCACTTT. Amino acid sequence: CASSKGQGVMALHF. Complete variable domain (other parts from reference TRBV19 and TRBJ1-6): DGGITQSPKYLFRKEGQNVTLSCEQNLNHDAMYWYRQDPGQGLRLIYYSQIVNDFQKGDIAEGYSVSREKKESFPLTVTSAQKNPTAFYLCASSKGQGVMALHFGNGTRLTVT.

This clone showed up just once. This sequence joins TRBV6-5 and TRBJ2-5; the match to TRBD1 covers 8 bases. J was trimmed by 1 base and V by 6 bases; bases with no gene match: 4. CDR1 is MNHEY, CDR2 SVGAGI, per germline. The CDR3 covers 14 residues. CDR3 region: CASRGQAFQETQYF. The CDR3 coding sequence is TGTGCCAGCAGGGGACAGGCTTTCCAAGAGACCCAGTACTTC.

The rearrangement joins TRBV5-1 to TRBJ1-1; the D gene is possibly TRBD1 (5 bases). This CDR3 has 15 residues. Trimming shortened V by 3 bases and J by 3 bases, and 15 bases separated the two germline ends. Germline V gene lookup returns CDR1 SGHRS and CDR2 YFSETQ. Here the CDR3 DNA reads TGCGCCAGCAGCTACATAGGGTTGGGGGACACTGAAGCTTTCTTT. This gives the protein CASSYIGLGDTEAFF.

The chain recombines TRBV9 with TRBJ2-5; D gene ambiguous. The V end lost 4 bases, the J end lost 0 bases, and 13 bases lay between the germline ends. Per the germline V gene, CDR1 is SGDLS and CDR2 is YYNGEE. This CDR3 is 15 amino acids long. CDR3 DNA: TGTGCCAGCAGCCCGGACGGCTTGTACCAAGAGACCCAGTACTTC. It codes for CASSPDGLYQETQYF.

The chain joins TRBV2 to TRBJ2-7; maybe TRBD2 (6 bases). Germline CDR1 is SNHLY and CDR2 is FYNNEI. The CDR3 spans 14 residues. The V end was cut by 6 bases, the J end by 6 bases, with 18 bases between. CDR3 in amino acids: CASRGGISSSEQYF. The CDR3 DNA reads TGTGCCAGCAGAGGCGGGATAAGTTCTAGCGAGCAGTACTTC.

To note about this clone: The same CDR3 is also encoded by other DNA sequences in this sample. The V call is TRBV9, the J call TRBJ2-2; possible D gene TRBD1, 6 bases. Looked up from germline, CDR1 is SGDLS and CDR2 is YYNGEE. This CDR3 comprises 15 residues. The V end lost 0 bases, the J end lost 1 base, and 7 bases lay between the germline ends. CDR3 loop: CASSVGTVNTGELFF. In nucleotides, the CDR3 is TGTGCCAGCAGCGTAGGGACAGTGAACACCGGGGAGCTGTTTTTT. Drawing the rest from reference TRBV9 and TRBJ2-2, the complete variable domain is DSGVTQTPKHLITATGQRVTLRCSPRSGDLSVYWYQQSLDQGLQFLIQYYNGEERAKGNILERFSAQQFPDLHSELNLSSLELGDSALYFCASSVGTVNTGELFFGEGSRLTVL.

This clone was seen just once. The genes are TRBV11-1 and TRBJ1-1; D is unclear. CDR3 length: 14 amino acids. Trimming left V 5 bases short and J 6 bases short, with 16 bases between. Germline CDR1 is SGHAT and CDR2 is FQDESV (reference sequence). CDR3 protein: CASSQDVFGAEAFF. DNA of the CDR3: TGTGCCAGCAGCCAGGACGTTTTCGGGGCTGAAGCTTTCTTT.

The chain employs TRBV24-1 and TRBJ2-5; D remains unclear. Germline V gene sequence: CDR1 KGHDR, CDR2 SFDVKD. The CDR3 runs 11 residues. V was clipped by 3 bases and J by 4 bases, with 2 bases between them. The CDR3 loop reads CATSDGETQYF. The CDR3 coding sequence is TGTGCCACCAGTGATGGAGAGACCCAGTACTTC.

The chain employs TRBV3-1 (or the pseudogene TRBV3-2) and TRBJ1-2, with D hard to call. Germline V lookup: CDR1 LGHDT, CDR2 YNNKEL (reference sequence). Between the trimmed V and J ends, which lost 0 bases and 7 bases, there was a span of 9 bases. The CDR3 totals 13 residues. This CDR3 is CASSQDVTVGYTF. The CDR3 coding sequence is TGTGCCAGCAGCCAAGATGTCACTGTTGGCTACACCTTC.

The rearrangement links TRBV4-2 to TRBJ2-2; 9 bases are shared with TRBD2. With 0 bases clipped from V and 6 bases from J, the junction kept 5 bases outside the gene matches. Germline V lookup: CDR1 LGHNA, CDR2 YNFKEQ. The CDR3 is made up of 16 amino acids. CDR3 coding DNA: TGTGCCAGCAGCCAAGAGTTGGCGGGAGGGCCCGGGGAGCTGTTTTTT. Translated: CASSQELAGGPGELFF.

The chain couples TRBV19 to TRBJ1-2; TRBD1 aligns across 7 bases. The CDR3 spans 15 residues. Trimming removed 7 bases from V and 7 bases from J; junction bases left unmatched: 15. Germline CDR1 and CDR2: LNHDA and SQIVND (reference sequence). This CDR3 is CASIRTGADTGGYTF. DNA for the CDR3: TGTGCCAGTATTCGAACAGGGGCCGATACGGGTGGCTACACCTTC.

The genes are TRBV27 and TRBJ1-1; TRBD1 is a possible D gene (6 bases). Trimming shortened V by 2 bases and J by 1 base, and 11 bases separated the two germline ends. This CDR3 is built from 15 residues. Germline V CDR1 and CDR2: MNHEY, SMNVEV (reference sequence). CDR3 amino acids: CASSLRGQPNTEAFF. CDR3 in DNA: TGTGCCAGCAGTTTAAGAGGACAGCCGAACACTGAAGCTTTCTTT.

The V and J genes are TRBV28 and TRBJ1-5; 8 bases agree with TRBD1. This CDR3 region has 11 residues. The V segment lost 10 bases and the J segment 5 bases; nucleotides outside the gene matches: 1. Germline V lookup: CDR1 MDHEN, CDR2 SYDVKM. The DNA of the CDR3 is TGTGCCACACAGGGGGATCAGCCCCAGCATTTT. Translated, it gives CATQGDQPQHF. The variable domain in full, completed from reference TRBV28 and TRBJ1-5, reads DVKVTQSSRYLVKRTGEKVFLECVQDMDHENMFWYRQDPGLGLRLIYFSYDVKMKEKGDIPEGYSVSREKKERFSLILESASTNQTSMYLCATQGDQPQHFGDGTRLSIL.

This chain links TRBV28 with TRBJ1-1; D gene ambiguous. Trimming took off 5 bases at V and 1 base at J, with 14 bases between the two ends. The V gene's germline CDR1 is MDHEN and CDR2 SYDVKM. The CDR3 consists of 15 residues. Written as DNA, the CDR3 is TGTGCCAGCAGTCTTACCGGGATCAGGAACACTGAAGCTTTCTTT. This translates into CASSLTGIRNTEAFF.

The gene calls are TRBV28 and TRBJ1-5, with 9 nucleotides matching TRBD1. CDR3 length equals 15 residues. Germline V gene data show CDR1 as MDHEN and CDR2 as SYDVKM. The trim removed 6 bases at V and 2 bases at J, leaving 5 bases unmatched. Here the CDR3 DNA reads TGTGCCAGCAGCACAGGGGGCTCGGGCAATCAGCCCCAGCATTTT. Protein sequence: CASSTGGSGNQPQHF.

The rearrangement uses TRBV28 and TRBJ2-7; D not certain. Germline CDR1 is MDHEN and CDR2 is SYDVKM. Trimming removed 5 bases from V and 4 bases from J, with 6 bases in between. CDR3 size: 11 residues. The CDR3: CASSGGYEQYF. The CDR3 DNA follows: TGTGCCAGCAGTGGTGGATACGAGCAGTACTTC.

This chain connects TRBV29-1 to TRBJ1-1; possible D gene TRBD1, 5 bases. The germline CDR1 and CDR2 sequences are SQVTM and ANQGSEA. The CDR3 sequence is 19 residues long. Deletions cut 0 bases from V and 0 bases from J, with 23 bases between. In DNA, the CDR3 is TGCAGCGTTGAAGATAGACGAGGGGTATCCAGGAAGATGAACACTGAAGCTTTCTTT. This encodes CSVEDRRGVSRKMNTEAFF.

This clone has just a few counts. This chain connects TRBV10-3 to TRBJ2-6; D remains ambiguous. The CDR3 consists of 18 residues. V lost 3 bases and J 3 bases, leaving 18 bases between the germline ends. Looked up from germline, CDR1 is ENHRY and CDR2 is SYGVKD. The CDR3 loop is CAISDRASGMNGANVLTF. The CDR3 coding sequence is TGTGCCATCAGTGATAGGGCTAGTGGGATGAATGGGGCCAACGTCCTGACTTTC.

This clone was recorded once. J is TRBJ2-5 and V is TRBV21-1. TRBV21-1 is recorded as a pseudogene. CDR3 length equals 14 residues. CDR3 sequence: CASRTPQNQETQYF. The CDR3 coding sequence is TGTGCCAGCAGAACTCCGCAGAACCAAGAGACCCAGTACTTC.

The CDR3 protein is CASRPNTDTQYF. For the CDR3, the DNA is TGTGCCAGCAGGCCCAACACAGATACGCAGTATTTT. The chain is built from TRBV12-3 or TRBV12-4 and TRBJ2-3; no reliable D call. CDR3 length equals 12 residues. V dropped 6 bases and J dropped 2 bases, with 6 bases sitting between them.

This chain uses TRBV28 with TRBJ2-7, with TRBD1 matching over 7 bases. The CDR3 contains 13 residues. The ends lost 6 bases at V and 0 bases at J; junction bases unmatched: 2. The germline CDR1 and CDR2 sequences are MDHEN and SYDVKM. CDR3 DNA sequence: TGTGCCAGCAGACGACAGGGCTCCTACGAGCAGTACTTC. The encoded protein is CASRRQGSYEQYF.

The chain uses TRBV28 and TRBJ1-1; no definite D call. Deletions cut 1 base from V and 8 bases from J, with 5 bases between. The length of the CDR3 is 11 residues. CDR1 is MDHEN, CDR2 SYDVKM, per germline. CDR3 DNA sequence: TGTGCCAGCAGTTTATTCAGAGAAGCTTTCTTT. It encodes CASSLFREAFF.

J is TRBJ2-1 and V is TRBV5-4, with D perhaps TRBD1 or TRBD2 (7 bases each). Germline V gene data show CDR1 as SGHNT and CDR2 as YYREEE (reference sequence). The CDR3 totals 16 residues. Between the trimmed V and J ends, which lost 0 bases and 2 bases, there was a span of 12 bases. The CDR3 spells CASSLEGGTAYNEQFF. Here the CDR3 DNA reads TGTGCCAGCAGCTTGGAGGGAGGGACAGCCTACAATGAGCAGTTCTTC. The complete variable domain, with remaining parts taken from reference TRBV5-4 and TRBJ2-1, reads ETGVTQSPTHLIKTRGQQVTLRCSSQSGHNTVSWYQQALGQGPQFIFQYYREEENGRGNFPPRFSGLQFPNYSSELNVNALELDDSALYLCASSLEGGTAYNEQFFGPGTRLTVL.